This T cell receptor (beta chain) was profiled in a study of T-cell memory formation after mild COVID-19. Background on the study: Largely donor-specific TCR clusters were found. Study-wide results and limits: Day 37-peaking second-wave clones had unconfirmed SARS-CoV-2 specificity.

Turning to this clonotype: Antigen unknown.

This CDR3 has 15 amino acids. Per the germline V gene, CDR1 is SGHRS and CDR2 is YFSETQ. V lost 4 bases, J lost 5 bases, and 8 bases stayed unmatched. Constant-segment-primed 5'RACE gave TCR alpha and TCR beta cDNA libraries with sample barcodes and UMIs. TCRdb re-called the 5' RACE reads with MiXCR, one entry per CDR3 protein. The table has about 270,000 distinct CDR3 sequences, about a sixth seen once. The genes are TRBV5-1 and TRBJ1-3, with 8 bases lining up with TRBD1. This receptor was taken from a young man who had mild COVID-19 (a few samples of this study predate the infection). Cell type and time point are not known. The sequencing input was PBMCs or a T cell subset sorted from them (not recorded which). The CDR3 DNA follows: TGCGCCAGCAGCAAAGGGACAGGAGATCGAAACACCATATATTTT. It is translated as CASSKGTGDRNTIYF.